This entry features one T cell receptor beta chain sequence. Germline V CDR1 and CDR2: MDHEN, SYDVKM. This CDR3 is 14 amino acids long. Losses at the gene ends were 7 bases for V and 3 bases for J; bases not matched to a gene: 8. The data belong to a study of T cell responses to AZD1222 COVID-19 vaccine. Assay used: immunoSEQ multiplex PCR; TCRdb lists only in-frame clones, some missing. The sample holds approximately 100,000 clones, around 90% seen once. This TCR was recovered from an adult in good health. Sequenced material: peripheral blood, taken on day 0 of AZD1222 vaccination. The genes are TRBV28 and TRBJ1-1; 7 nucleotides match TRBD1. CDR3 sequence (DNA): TGTGCCAGCACATTGACAGGGTTGTACACTGAAGCTTTCTTT. It yields the protein CASTLTGLYTEAFF.